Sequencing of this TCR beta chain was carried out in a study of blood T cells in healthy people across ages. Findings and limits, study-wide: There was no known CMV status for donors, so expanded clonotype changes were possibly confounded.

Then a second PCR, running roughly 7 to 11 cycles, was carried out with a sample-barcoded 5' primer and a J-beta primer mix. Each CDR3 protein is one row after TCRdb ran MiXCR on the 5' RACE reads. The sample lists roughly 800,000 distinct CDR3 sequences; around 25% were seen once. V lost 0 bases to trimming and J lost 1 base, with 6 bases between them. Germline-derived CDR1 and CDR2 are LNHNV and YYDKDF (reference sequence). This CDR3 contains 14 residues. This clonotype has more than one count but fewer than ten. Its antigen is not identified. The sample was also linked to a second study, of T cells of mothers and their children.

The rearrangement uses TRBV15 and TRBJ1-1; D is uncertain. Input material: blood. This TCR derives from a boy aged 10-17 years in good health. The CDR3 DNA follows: TGTGCCACCAGCAGAGATTGGGCGAACACTGAAGCTTTCTTT. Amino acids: CATSRDWANTEAFF.